These 22 T cell receptor beta chains were all obtained from the same sample, sequenced in a study of CD8 T cells in ankylosing spondylitis. TCRdb passed the 5' RACE reads through MiXCR, listing each CDR3 protein once. The data contain about 260,000 distinct CDR3 sequences, roughly a quarter of them seen just once; the ten biggest clones take up roughly 0.67%. The sequenced sample consisted of blood, either unsorted or a sorted T cell fraction (not recorded which). The origin of the receptors is a male donor with ankylosing spondylitis or in good health (not recorded which).

This clonotype was detected ten times or more. The chain couples TRBV15 to TRBJ2-7; weak D call: TRBD2 (5 bases). The V gene's germline CDR1 is LNHNV and CDR2 YYDKDF (reference sequence). There are 14 residues in the CDR3. Trimming shortened V by 1 base and J by 2 bases, and 9 bases separated the two germline ends. CDR3: CATSRGGVAYEQYF. The DNA of the CDR3 is TGTGCCACCAGCAGAGGGGGAGTAGCCTACGAGCAGTACTTC.

This rearrangement joins TRBV3-1 to TRBJ2-3; maybe TRBD2 (6 bases). Per germline, CDR1 LGHDT and CDR2 YNNKEL (reference sequence). This CDR3 spans 16 amino acids. The V end was cut by 8 bases, the J end by 3 bases, with 21 bases between. The DNA of the CDR3 is TGTGCCAGCGGCGGACAAGGGGATGCGGGGACAGATACGCAGTATTTT. Its protein product is CASGGQGDAGTDTQYF.

The J gene is TRBJ1-5, the V gene TRBV20-1; weak D call: TRBD1 (5 bases). The germline gives CDR1 DFQATT, CDR2 SNEGSKA (reference sequence). Trimming shortened V by 5 bases and J by 4 bases, and 15 bases separated the two germline ends. The CDR3 runs 14 residues. The CDR3 sequence: CSAAVQGTNQPQHF. The CDR3 DNA is TGCAGTGCTGCGGTCCAGGGAACTAATCAGCCCCAGCATTTT.

This clonotype was picked up many times. V is TRBV4-1 and J is TRBJ2-3, with 9 bases aligning to TRBD2. This CDR3 spans 14 amino acids. Germline V gene data show CDR1 as MGHRA and CDR2 as YSYEKL. The ends lost 5 bases at V and 6 bases at J; junction bases unmatched: 6. CDR3 amino acids: CASSVGTSFDTQYF. CDR3 nucleotide sequence: TGCGCCAGCAGCGTAGGGACTAGCTTTGATACGCAGTATTTT.

V gene TRBV19 combines with J gene TRBJ1-1; 8 nucleotides align to TRBD1. The V and J ends lost 4 bases and 6 bases, in that order; junction bases with no gene match: 10. The germline V gene has CDR1 LNHDA and CDR2 SQIVND (reference sequence). The CDR3 extends over 15 amino acids. The CDR3 loop reads CASSTHVTGGAEAFF. DNA of the CDR3: TGTGCCAGTAGTACCCACGTTACAGGGGGGGCTGAAGCTTTCTTT.

V usage is TRBV10-1 and J usage is TRBJ2-5; no firm D call. Trimming cost V 2 bases and J 4 bases, with 11 bases left between them. Germline CDR1 and CDR2: WNHNN and SYGVQD (reference sequence). The CDR3 runs to 14 residues. CDR3 nucleotide sequence: TGCGCCAGCAGTGAGGGGCCCTCCCGAGAGACCCAGTACTTC. It encodes CASSEGPSRETQYF.

The sample holds a few counts of this clonotype. The rearrangement links TRBV12-3 or TRBV12-4 to TRBJ1-5; no clear D. V was cut by 3 bases and J by 0 bases, with 9 bases left in between. The CDR3 covers 15 residues. CDR3 coding DNA: TGTGCCAGCAGTTTGTCCCACTATAGCAATCAGCCCCAGCATTTT. Translated: CASSLSHYSNQPQHF.

The chain is built from TRBV6-1 and TRBJ2-7; possibly TRBD2 for D (7 bases). The CDR3 covers 15 residues. From germline, CDR1 is MNHNS and CDR2 SASEGT. The V end lost 6 bases, the J end lost 3 bases, and 18 bases lay between the germline ends. The chain's CDR3 is CASRLGGGAGYEQYF. The CDR3 DNA is TGTGCCAGCAGGCTCGGTGGGGGGGCTGGCTACGAGCAGTACTTC.

The sample holds a few counts of this clonotype. The V call is TRBV3-1, the J call TRBJ2-2; D is uncertain. This CDR3 has 13 residues. Looked up from germline, CDR1 is LGHDT and CDR2 is YNNKEL (reference sequence). Trimming pared 4 bases from V and 5 bases from J, leaving 8 bases between. This CDR3 reads CASSPPVTGELFF. In DNA, the CDR3 is TGTGCCAGCAGCCCTCCAGTGACCGGGGAGCTGTTTTTT.

This clonotype was seen only a few times. V usage is TRBV5-1 and J usage is TRBJ2-3, with D perhaps given as TRBD1 or TRBD2 (6 bases each). The CDR3 runs to 16 residues. The germline CDR1 and CDR2 sequences are SGHRS and YFSETQ. V gave up 4 bases and J gave up 5 bases, with 20 bases separating them. The CDR3 protein is CASSRIPGARGDTQYF. The CDR3 bases are TGCGCCAGCAGCCGAATCCCGGGGGCGCGGGGAGATACGCAGTATTTT.

This clonotype was seen many times. V gene TRBV5-6 combines with J gene TRBJ2-2, with D hard to call. V shed 2 bases and J shed 1 base, with 9 bases lying between them. The CDR3 extends over 15 amino acids. CDR1 and CDR2 from the germline V gene are SGHDT and YYEEEE. DNA for the CDR3: TGTGCCAGCAGCTTACTACACTTGAACACCGGGGAGCTGTTTTTT. This encodes CASSLLHLNTGELFF.

The J gene is TRBJ2-7, the V gene TRBV20-1; 8 nucleotides align to TRBD2. The CDR3 runs to 15 residues. The trim removed 3 bases at V and 0 bases at J, leaving 7 bases unmatched. CDR1 and CDR2 from the germline V gene are DFQATT and SNEGSKA (reference sequence). The CDR3 loop is CSARKTSDLSYEQYF. CDR3 nucleotides: TGCAGTGCTAGGAAGACTAGCGACCTCTCCTACGAGCAGTACTTC.

This clonotype was seen a handful of times. This sequence joins TRBV4-2 and TRBJ2-2; 9 nucleotides line up with TRBD1. Germline V gene sequence: CDR1 LGHNA, CDR2 YNFKEQ. Trimming at V came to 4 bases and at J to 5 bases, leaving 5 bases not matched to a gene. CDR3 length: 15 amino acids. The CDR3 sequence is CASSRGTGQTGELFF. CDR3 nucleotide sequence: TGTGCCAGCAGCCGCGGGACAGGGCAAACCGGGGAGCTGTTTTTT.

The chain uses TRBV7-3 and TRBJ2-3, with 9 bases matching TRBD1. V gave up 3 bases and J gave up 3 bases; unmatched junction bases: 7. The CDR3 has 16 residues. Looked up from germline, CDR1 is SGHTA and CDR2 is FQGTGA. The CDR3: CASSFRDRVPTDTQYF. For the CDR3, the DNA is TGTGCCAGCAGCTTCCGGGACAGGGTACCGACAGATACGCAGTATTTT.

This clonotype was detected ten times or more. This chain connects TRBV20-1 to TRBJ1-2; D unclear. The length of the CDR3 is 15 residues. The germline V and J ends were trimmed by 0 bases and 5 bases, with 16 bases remaining between them. CDR1 DFQATT and CDR2 SNEGSKA come from the germline V gene (reference sequence). The CDR3 coding sequence is TGCAGTGCTAGAGATCCGGGTGGAGACCTTTATGGCTACACCTTC. It encodes CSARDPGGDLYGYTF.

This clonotype was observed many times. This chain links TRBV12-3 or TRBV12-4 with TRBJ2-3; D might be TRBD1 or TRBD2, each matching 5 bases. The CDR3 has 17 amino acids. Trimming stripped 5 bases from V and 0 bases from J, with 18 bases between. DNA of the CDR3: TGTGCCAGCAGTACAGGACTGGGGACGTCCAGCACAGATACGCAGTATTTT. The encoded protein is CASSTGLGTSSTDTQYF.

This chain links TRBV12-3 or TRBV12-4 with TRBJ2-7; 8 nucleotides match TRBD1. The ends lost 6 bases at V and 3 bases at J; junction bases unmatched: 7. This CDR3 is 14 amino acids long. For the CDR3, the DNA is TGTGCCAGCAGAACCGGGACAGGTAACTACGAGCAGTACTTC. This sequence encodes CASRTGTGNYEQYF.

This clonotype was detected many times. CDR3 loop: CASSLLDRGEQYF. The CDR3 region has the DNA TGTGCCAGCAGTTTACTCGACCGTGGCGAGCAGTACTTC. The rearrangement uses TRBV27 and TRBJ2-7; D remains ambiguous. This CDR3 comprises 13 residues. Germline CDR1 reads MNHEY; CDR2 reads SMNVEV (reference sequence). The V gene lost 2 bases and the J gene lost 6 bases, with 11 bases spanning the gap.

The chain couples TRBV12-3 or TRBV12-4 to TRBJ1-5, with 9 bases that match TRBD1. The junction had 9 bases not matched to a gene; V was cut back by 6 bases and J by 6 bases. CDR3 length: 15 amino acids. The CDR3 is CASRDGTGKAQPQHF. The CDR3 DNA reads as TGTGCCAGCAGAGATGGGACAGGGAAGGCTCAGCCCCAGCATTTT.

The rearrangement links TRBV6-5 to TRBJ1-4, with TRBD1 identical over 7 bases. V trimming: 4 bases; J trimming: 0 bases; junction bases outside the gene matches: 2. The CDR3 has 15 residues. Per germline, CDR1 MNHEY and CDR2 SVGAGI. CDR3 residues: CASSSGTATNEKLFF. The DNA for the CDR3 is TGTGCCAGCAGTTCCGGGACAGCAACTAATGAAAAACTGTTTTTT.

The chain uses TRBV18 and TRBJ1-3; TRBD1 aligns across 8 bases. CDR1 and CDR2 (germline): KGHSH, LQKENI. V lost 3 bases and J lost 7; bases outside the gene matches: 2. The CDR3 loop spans 13 amino acids. CDR3 coding DNA: TGTGCCAGCTCACCGGGACAGGAGAACACCATATATTTT. Its protein product is CASSPGQENTIYF.

Remarks on this clonotype: A much more abundant neighbour one base away suggests this may be a read error. The chain recombines TRBV7-2 with TRBJ2-1; D not certain. The CDR3 spans 12 residues. Germline lookup yields CDR1 SGHTA and CDR2 FQGNSA. V dropped 3 bases and J dropped 1 base, with 1 base sitting between them. CDR3 bases: TGTGCCAGCAGCTTTTCCTACAATGAGCAGTTCTTC. As protein: CASSFSYNEQFF.